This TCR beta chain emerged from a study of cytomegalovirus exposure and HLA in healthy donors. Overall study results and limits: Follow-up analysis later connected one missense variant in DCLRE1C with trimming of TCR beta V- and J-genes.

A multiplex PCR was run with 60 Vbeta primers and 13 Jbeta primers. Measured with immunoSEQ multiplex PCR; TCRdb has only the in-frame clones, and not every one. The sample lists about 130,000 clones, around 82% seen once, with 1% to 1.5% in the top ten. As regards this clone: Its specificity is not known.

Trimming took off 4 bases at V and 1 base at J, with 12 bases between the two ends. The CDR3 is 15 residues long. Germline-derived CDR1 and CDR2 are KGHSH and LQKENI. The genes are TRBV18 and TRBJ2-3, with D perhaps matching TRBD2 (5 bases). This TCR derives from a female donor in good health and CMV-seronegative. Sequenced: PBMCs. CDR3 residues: CASSRNPRGTDTQYF. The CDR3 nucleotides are TGTGCCAGCTCACGCAACCCGAGGGGCACAGATACGCAGTATTTT.